The rows below give T cell receptor beta chains drawn from one sample of a study of T cells in Graves' hyperthyroidism and ophthalmopathy. TCRdb re-called the multiplex PCR reads with MiXCR, one entry per CDR3 protein. The table records 350,000 to 500,000 distinct CDR3 sequences, around 15% of them present only once. Sequencing was carried out using blood. These receptors were collected from a woman aged 18 to 35 with Graves' hyperthyroidism. Each CDR3 is given with its conserved first and last residue. D genes are given only for firm matches. Size is omitted from some rows. Given values are once, few, many or a class for expanded clones.

>many|14|TRBV29-1|-|TRBJ1-2
CSVDVNARHYGYTF
TGCAGCGTTGACGTAAACGCAAGACACTATGGCTACACCTTC
>many|17|TRBV6-2/TRBV6-3|TRBD2|TRBJ2-1
CASSGPSSGRFYNEQFF
TGTGCCAGCAGTGGACCCTCTAGCGGGAGGTTCTACAATGAGCAGTTCTTC
>few|16|TRBV20-1|-|TRBJ2-2
CSARDPGLSPTGELFF
TGCAGTGCTAGAGATCCGGGGCTATCACCCACCGGGGAGCTGTTTTTT
>many|14|TRBV20-1|-|TRBJ2-4
CSARTTKESGIQYF
TGCAGTGCTAGAACGACTAAGGAGTCTGGCATTCAGTACTTC
>-|20|TRBV7-3|TRBD1|TRBJ2-5
CASSLTSVNTGAPALQTQYF
TGTGCCAGCAGCTTAACGTCCGTGAACACAGGGGCTCCTGCCCTGCAGACCCAGTACTTC
>many|15|TRBV2|-|TRBJ2-5
CASSEKASRRETQYF
TGTGCCAGCAGTGAAAAGGCTAGCCGGCGAGAGACCCAGTACTTC
>many|13|TRBV20-1|-|TRBJ2-5
CSARDRTPPTQYF
TGCAGTGCTAGAGATAGGACCCCTCCAACCCAGTACTTC
>few|15|TRBV20-1|TRBD1|TRBJ1-6
CSAREGQPYNSPLHF
TGCAGTGCTAGAGAGGGACAGCCCTATAATTCACCCCTCCACTTT
>many|11|TRBV30|TRBD1|TRBJ1-2
CARDRVRVYTF
TGTGCCCGGGACAGGGTGAGGGTCTACACCTTC
>-|13|TRBV7-9|-|TRBJ1-2
CASRPVGNYGYTF
TGTGCCAGCAGGCCCGTTGGCAACTATGGCTACACCTTC
>many|16|TRBV11-2|-|TRBJ2-1
CASSLGADLSYNEQFF
TGTGCCAGCAGCTTAGGGGCGGACCTCTCCTACAATGAGCAGTTCTTC
>many|15|TRBV12-3/TRBV12-4|-|TRBJ1-1
CASSLAGLKDTEAFF
TGTGCCAGCAGTTTAGCGGGGCTAAAGGACACTGAAGCTTTCTTT
>many|13|TRBV29-1|-|TRBJ2-7
CSVDPGEGYEQYF
TGCAGCGTTGACCCAGGTGAGGGATACGAGCAGTACTTC
>many|14|TRBV6-1|-|TRBJ1-1
CATLPVGGNTEAFF
TGTGCCACCTTACCTGTGGGGGGGAACACTGAAGCTTTCTTT
>many|14|TRBV9|-|TRBJ2-3
CASSVDQYTDTQYF
TGTGCCAGCAGCGTAGACCAATACACAGATACGCAGTATTTT
>-|14|TRBV19|TRBD2|TRBJ2-3
CASTKEGGPDTQYF
TGTGCCAGTACTAAGGAGGGAGGGCCCGATACGCAGTATTTT
>many|14|TRBV7-9|-|TRBJ2-7
CASSLAGFVSEQYF
TGTGCCAGCAGCTTGGCGGGATTTGTTAGCGAGCAGTACTTC
>many|12|TRBV2|-|TRBJ2-5
CASSAPRETQYF
TGTGCCAGCAGCGCCCCCCGGGAGACCCAGTACTTC
>many|13|TRBV12-3/TRBV12-4|-|TRBJ2-7
CASSLVESYEQYF
TGTGCCAGCAGTTTGGTAGAATCCTACGAGCAGTACTTC
>many|13|TRBV19|TRBD1|TRBJ1-6
CASSMSSGQPLHF
TGTGCCAGTAGTATGAGTTCGGGACAGCCCCTCCACTTT
>-|16|TRBV6-2/TRBV6-3|TRBD1|TRBJ2-7
CASSYSRDRVSYEQYF
TGTGCCAGCAGTTACTCCCGGGACAGGGTTTCCTACGAGCAGTACTTC
>many|15|TRBV9|-|TRBJ2-7
CASSVDGTNSYEQYF
TGTGCCAGCAGCGTAGATGGGACAAATTCCTACGAGCAGTACTTC
>many|12|TRBV4-1|-|TRBJ2-7
CASSPVGNEQYF
TGCGCCAGCAGCCCCGTCGGGAATGAGCAGTACTTC
>many|13|TRBV6-1|TRBD1|TRBJ1-6
CASLGQGYSPLHF
TGTGCCAGCCTGGGACAGGGGTATTCACCCCTCCACTTT
>few|14|TRBV7-3|TRBD1|TRBJ2-5
CASSRTGFGETQYF
TGTGCCAGCAGCCGGACAGGGTTTGGGGAGACCCAGTACTTC
>few|15|TRBV10-2|TRBD2|TRBJ2-3
CASSPAGISTDTQYF
TGCGCCAGCAGTCCAGCGGGGATTAGCACAGATACGCAGTATTTT
>few|15|TRBV4-1|TRBD1|TRBJ2-5
CASSQATGVEETQYF
TGCGCCAGCAGCCAAGCGACAGGGGTCGAGGAGACCCAGTACTTC
>many|16|TRBV6-1|-|TRBJ1-2
CASSARRSAGFYGYTF
TGTGCCAGCAGCGCGAGACGAAGCGCGGGGTTCTATGGCTACACCTTC
>many|13|TRBV30|-|TRBJ1-2
CAWSEPYTGSYTF
TGTGCCTGGAGCGAGCCCTACACAGGAAGCTACACCTTC
>many|11|TRBV12-3/TRBV12-4|TRBD1|TRBJ2-1
CATHRGNEQFF
TGTGCCACCCACAGGGGTAATGAGCAGTTCTTC
>many|15|TRBV6-2/TRBV6-3|-|TRBJ2-3
CASRTGGPSTDTQYF
TGTGCCAGCAGGACGGGGGGCCCTAGCACAGATACGCAGTATTTT
>-|12|TRBV20-1|-|TRBJ2-7
CSAREGGDEQYF
TGCAGTGCTAGAGAAGGAGGTGACGAGCAGTACTTC
>many|14|TRBV7-8|-|TRBJ2-7
CASSVPRDSREQYF
TGTGCCAGCAGCGTTCCCCGGGACTCCCGCGAGCAGTACTTC
>few|16|TRBV12-3/TRBV12-4|TRBD1|TRBJ2-2
CASRAPRGRNTGELFF
TGTGCCAGCAGAGCCCCCAGGGGGCGGAACACCGGGGAGCTGTTTTTT
>many|14|TRBV5-4|-|TRBJ1-1
CASSLGGRGGEAFF
TGTGCCAGCAGCTTGGGGGGCAGGGGAGGTGAAGCTTTCTTT
>once|14|TRBV7-8|TRBD1|TRBJ1-5
CASSWDRQDQPQHF
TGTGCCAGCAGCTGGGACAGACAAGATCAGCCCCAGCATTTT
>many|18|TRBV28|TRBD1|TRBJ2-1
CASRPVPGGRGTYNEQFF
TGTGCCAGCAGGCCGGTCCCAGGTGGCAGGGGGACCTACAATGAGCAGTTCTTC
>many|14|TRBV30|TRBD1|TRBJ1-2
CASSHRGGGYGYTF
TGTGCCTCTTCGCACAGGGGCGGAGGCTATGGCTACACCTTC
>many|13|TRBV20-1|-|TRBJ1-1
CSASPQGNTEAFF
TGCAGTGCTAGCCCACAGGGGAACACTGAAGCTTTCTTT
>many|13|TRBV18|TRBD2|TRBJ2-4
CASSPSGGDIQYF
TGTGCCAGCTCGCCGTCGGGGGGAGACATTCAGTACTTC
>many|15|TRBV28|-|TRBJ2-6
CASSALGSGANVLTF
TGTGCCAGCAGTGCGCTTGGCTCTGGGGCCAACGTCCTGACTTTC
>many|14|TRBV20-1|-|TRBJ1-1
CSAREVALNTEAFF
TGCAGTGCTAGAGAAGTTGCATTGAACACTGAAGCTTTCTTT
>-|19|TRBV6-1|TRBD2|TRBJ2-1
CASSEVHAGGPSSYNEQFF
TGTGCCAGCAGTGAAGTCCATGCGGGAGGACCTAGCTCCTACAATGAGCAGTTCTTC